The next 11 T cell receptor beta chains were all read from a single sample in a study of T cell repertoires in cytomegalovirus infection. Their antigen targets remain unknown. TCRdb re-called the reads with MiXCR, one entry per CDR3 protein. This repertoire shows roughly 500,000 distinct CDR3 sequences, roughly 34% found once; its top ten account for about a sixth. The sample was cultured PBMCs, taken from culture after CMV antigen stimulation. These receptors all stem from a human donor in good health (CMV status not recorded). Some clones in this sample may be carry-over from other donors' samples.

This clonotype appeared a few times. This chain uses TRBV11-3 with TRBJ2-1; D call uncertain. The CDR3 extends over 13 amino acids. The V gene's germline CDR1 is SGHNT and CDR2 YENEEA. The CDR3 is CAFLGHAYNEQFF. The CDR3, as DNA: TGTGCTTTCTTGGGTCACGCGTACAATGAGCAGTTCTTC.

This rearrangement joins TRBV7-2 to TRBJ1-2; D not resolved. The CDR3 covers 14 residues. The V and J ends lost 6 bases and 5 bases respectively, with 16 bases between them. Looked up from germline, CDR1 is SGHTA and CDR2 is FQGNSA. The CDR3 coding sequence is TGTGCCAGCAGTATGGCCCTCGAACTATATGGCTACACCTTC. Protein sequence: CASSMALELYGYTF.

V is TRBV10-3 and J is TRBJ2-6; unclear D gene. The CDR3 runs 16 residues. V was cut by 4 bases and J by 2 bases, with 12 bases left in between. CDR1 and CDR2 (germline): ENHRY, SYGVKD. The CDR3 region has the DNA TGTGCCATCAGTGTTGGGCCGACCGCTGGGGCCAACGTCCTGACTTTC. Residues: CAISVGPTAGANVLTF.

The chain links TRBV27 to TRBJ1-1, with 8 bases aligning to TRBD1. This CDR3 is built from 13 residues. J gave up 7 bases and V 5 bases, and 6 bases lay outside the gene matches. CDR1 is MNHEY and CDR2 is SMNVEV in the germline V gene (reference sequence). CDR3 in DNA: TGTGCCAGCAGTCTAGGACAGGGTAATGAAGCTTTCTTT. Translating it yields CASSLGQGNEAFF.

The V call is TRBV10-3, the J call TRBJ1-2, with a weak D call TRBD1 (5 bases). V gave up 11 bases and J gave up 1 base, with 14 bases separating them. Looked up from germline, CDR1 is ENHRY and CDR2 is SYGVKD. The CDR3 is made up of 13 amino acids. CDR3 bases: TGTGCCTCAGCGGGAGGGGATAACTATGGCTACACCTTC. It encodes CASAGGDNYGYTF.

The V gene is TRBV6-1, the J gene TRBJ2-7; perhaps D is TRBD1 or TRBD2 (5 bases each). Germline lookup yields CDR1 MNHNS and CDR2 SASEGT. V lost 5 bases to trimming and J lost 2 bases, with 22 bases between them. This CDR3 has 17 amino acids. The CDR3, as DNA: TGTGCCAGCAGTCACAGAGGGGTGGTGGGAGCCCCCTACGAGCAGTACGTC. This translates into CASSHRGVVGAPYEQYV.

The V and J genes are TRBV5-1 and TRBJ1-6; D unresolved. This CDR3 has 14 residues. CDR1 is SGHRS, CDR2 YFSETQ, per germline. With 2 bases removed from V and 6 bases from J, the gap between germline ends came to 9 bases. In DNA, the CDR3 is TGCGCCAGCAGCTTAAATCGGCCTAATTCACCCCTCCACTTT. The encoded protein is CASSLNRPNSPLHF. The complete variable domain, with remaining parts taken from reference TRBV5-1 and TRBJ1-6, reads KAGVTQTPRYLIKTRGQQVTLSCSPISGHRSVSWYQQTPGQGLQFLFEYFSETQRNKGNFPGRFSGRQFSNSRSEMNVSTLELGDSALYLCASSLNRPNSPLHFGNGTRLTVT.

The chain carries TRBV12-3 or TRBV12-4 and TRBJ1-3, with D unresolved. Trimming cost V 5 bases and J 3 bases, with 11 bases left between them. This CDR3 has 14 residues. This chain's CDR3 is CASSTQRFGNTIYF. In DNA, the CDR3 is TGTGCCAGCAGTACACAGAGATTTGGAAACACCATATATTTT.

The sample holds a few counts of this clonotype. The V call is TRBV20-1, the J call TRBJ2-1, with TRBD2 identical over 16 bases. The trim removed 6 bases at V and 7 bases at J, leaving 6 bases unmatched. CDR3 length: 15 amino acids. Germline V gene data show CDR1 as DFQATT and CDR2 as SNEGSKA (reference sequence). The CDR3 is CSALGLAGGPNEQFF. CDR3 nucleotide sequence: TGCAGTGCCCTGGGACTAGCGGGAGGGCCGAATGAGCAGTTCTTC.

This chain links TRBV4-1 with TRBJ1-2; D unclear. The V gene's germline CDR1 is MGHRA and CDR2 YSYEKL. The CDR3 loop spans 16 amino acids. Trimming shortened V by 0 bases and J by 3 bases, and 14 bases separated the two germline ends. The CDR3 here is CASSQESGVGYYGYTF. The CDR3 DNA sequence: TGCGCCAGCAGCCAAGAATCCGGGGTCGGCTACTATGGCTACACCTTC.

The chain is built from TRBV4-1 and TRBJ2-7, with 7 bases identical to TRBD1. Germline V CDR1 and CDR2: MGHRA, YSYEKL. The CDR3 has 15 residues. V gave up 0 bases and J gave up 3 bases; unmatched junction bases: 5. CDR3 in amino acids: CASSQDRAGGYEQYF. CDR3 bases: TGCGCCAGCAGCCAAGATAGGGCAGGGGGCTACGAGCAGTACTTC.